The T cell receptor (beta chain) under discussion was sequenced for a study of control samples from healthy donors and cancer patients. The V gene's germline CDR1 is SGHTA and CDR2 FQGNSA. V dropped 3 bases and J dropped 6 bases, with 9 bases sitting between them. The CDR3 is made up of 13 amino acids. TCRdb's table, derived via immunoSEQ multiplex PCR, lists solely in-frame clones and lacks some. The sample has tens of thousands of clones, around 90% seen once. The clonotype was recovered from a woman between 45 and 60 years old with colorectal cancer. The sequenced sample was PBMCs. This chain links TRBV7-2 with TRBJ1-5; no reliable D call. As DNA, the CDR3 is TGTGCCAGCAGCTTTCAAGTATCTCAGCCCCAGCATTTT. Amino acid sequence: CASSFQVSQPQHF.